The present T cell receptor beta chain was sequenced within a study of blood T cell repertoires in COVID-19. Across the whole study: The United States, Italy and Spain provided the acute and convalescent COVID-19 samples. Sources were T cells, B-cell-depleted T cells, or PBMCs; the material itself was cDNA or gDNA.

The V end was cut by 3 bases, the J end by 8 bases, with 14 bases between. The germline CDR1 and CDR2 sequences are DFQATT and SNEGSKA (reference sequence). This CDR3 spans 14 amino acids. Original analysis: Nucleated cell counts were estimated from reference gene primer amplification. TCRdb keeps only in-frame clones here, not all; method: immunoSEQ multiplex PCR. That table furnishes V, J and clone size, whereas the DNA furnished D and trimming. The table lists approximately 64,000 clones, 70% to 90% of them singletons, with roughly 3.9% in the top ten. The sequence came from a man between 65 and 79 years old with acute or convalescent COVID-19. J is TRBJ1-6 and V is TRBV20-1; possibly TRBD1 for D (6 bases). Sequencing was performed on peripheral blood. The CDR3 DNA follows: TGCAGTGCTAGTTCCGGGACATCTGATTCACCCCTCCACTTT. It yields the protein CSASSGTSDSPLHF.